The rows below give T cell receptor beta chains drawn from one sample of a study of long-term antiretroviral therapy in people with HIV. Libraries were prepared by immunoSEQ multiplex PCR; TCRdb keeps only in-frame clonotypes and omits some of them. Of 15,000 or so clones listed, 70% to 80% were seen once; the top ten hold approximately 8.2%. The sequences come from unsorted PBMCs, collected at the start of antiretroviral therapy. The receptors stem from a man aged 25-45 years with HIV. CDR3s include the opening cysteine and the closing phenylalanine or tryptophan. The order of the fields is clone size, D gene, J gene, V gene, CDR3 DNA, CDR3 protein. The D gene is left open where the match is weak. A row's size may be missing; if present it is once, few, many or a size class.

size: .
D: .
J: TRBJ2-6
V: TRBV6-4
DNA: TGTGCCAGCAGTGACTCGGCCGGATCTGGGGCCAACGTCCTGACTTTC
CDR3: CASSDSAGSGANVLTF

size: .
D: TRBD2
J: TRBJ2-4
V: TRBV5-4
DNA: TGTGCCAGCAGCACGGGGGGGGACGCCAAAAACATTCAGTACTTC
CDR3: CASSTGGDAKNIQYF

size: .
D: .
J: TRBJ2-7
V: TRBV28
DNA: TGTGCCAGCATCGGGGGGCCTTCCTACGAGCAGTACTTC
CDR3: CASIGGPSYEQYF

size: .
D: TRBD2
J: TRBJ2-1
V: TRBV4-1
DNA: TGCGCCAGCAGCTACCCAAGCGGGGGCTCCTACAATGAGCAGTTCTTC
CDR3: CASSYPSGGSYNEQFF

size: .
D: .
J: TRBJ2-1
V: TRBV30
DNA: TGTGCCTGGACCTCCGCTAGCCGCCCAAATGAGCAGTTCTTC
CDR3: CAWTSASRPNEQFF

size: .
D: TRBD1
J: TRBJ1-2
V: TRBV28
DNA: TGTGCCAGCAGTCCTCAGGGGGGACTTTTTGGCTACACCTTC
CDR3: CASSPQGGLFGYTF

size: .
D: .
J: TRBJ2-1
V: TRBV4-2
DNA: TGTGCCAGCAGCTCCTGGTTTAGCTCCTACAATGAGCAGTTCTTC
CDR3: CASSSWFSSYNEQFF

size: .
D: TRBD2
J: TRBJ2-3
V: TRBV5-4
DNA: TGTGCCAGCAGCTTGGGTGATAGCGGGATAACAGATACGCAGTATTTT
CDR3: CASSLGDSGITDTQYF

size: .
D: .
J: TRBJ2-5
V: TRBV19
DNA: TGTGCCAGTAAGGGAAACGAAGAGACCCAGTACTTC
CDR3: CASKGNEETQYF

size: .
D: .
J: TRBJ2-7
V: TRBV27
DNA: TGTGCCAGCAGTCTCGGTAACTCCTACGAGCAGTACTTC
CDR3: CASSLGNSYEQYF

size: .
D: TRBD2
J: TRBJ2-1
V: TRBV19
DNA: TGTGCCAGTAGTACCCAGCGGGGGGGCCACAATGAGCAGTTCTTC
CDR3: CASSTQRGGHNEQFF

size: .
D: TRBD1
J: TRBJ2-1
V: TRBV19
DNA: TGTGCCAGTAGTGCGGGACAGGGGGCGCGAAATGAGCAGTTCTTC
CDR3: CASSAGQGARNEQFF

size: .
D: .
J: TRBJ2-7
V: TRBV7-8
DNA: TGTGCCAGCAGCTTAGTGCCTCGGTCCTACGAGCAGTACTTC
CDR3: CASSLVPRSYEQYF

size: .
D: .
J: TRBJ2-3
V: TRBV27
DNA: TGTGCCAGCAGTCTGGCGAACACAGATACGCAGTATTTT
CDR3: CASSLANTDTQYF

size: .
D: TRBD1
J: TRBJ1-4
V: TRBV7-9
DNA: TGTGCCAGCAGCTTAGGACAGGGGGATGAAAAACTGTTTTTT
CDR3: CASSLGQGDEKLFF

size: .
D: TRBD1
J: TRBJ1-1
V: TRBV7-6
DNA: TGTGCCAGCAGCCGACAGGGAACTGAAGCTTTCTTT
CDR3: CASSRQGTEAFF

size: .
D: .
J: TRBJ2-7
V: TRBV27
DNA: TGTGCCAGCAGTCAAAGCGACGGGTCCTACGAGCAGTACTTC
CDR3: CASSQSDGSYEQYF

size: few
D: .
J: TRBJ2-7
V: TRBV7-8
DNA: TGTGCCAGCAGCCCCTCCTACGAGCAGTACTTC
CDR3: CASSPSYEQYF

size: .
D: .
J: TRBJ2-7
V: TRBV29-1
DNA: TGCAGCGCTCAGGAGGGAATTTCCTACGAGCAGTACTTC
CDR3: CSAQEGISYEQYF

size: .
D: .
J: TRBJ2-5
V: TRBV4-1
DNA: TGCGCCAGCAGGGGAGGGGGAGAGACCCAGTACTTC
CDR3: CASRGGGETQYF

size: .
D: .
J: TRBJ2-7
V: TRBV19
DNA: TGTGCCAGTAGTATAAGGAGAAGGGGGGAAGGGGAGCAGTACTTC
CDR3: CASSIRRRGEGEQYF

size: few
D: TRBD1
J: TRBJ2-7
V: TRBV27
DNA: TGTGCCAGCAGTTGGGACAGGGAAGGCTACGAGCAGTACTTC
CDR3: CASSWDREGYEQYF

size: .
D: .
J: TRBJ2-1
V: TRBV27
DNA: TGTGCCAGCAGTTTTAGGGCTAGTTCTGACCATGAGCAGTTCTTC
CDR3: CASSFRASSDHEQFF

size: .
D: .
J: TRBJ1-2
V: TRBV4-1
DNA: TGCGCCAGCAGCCAAGGGGAAGGGAACTATGGCTACACCTTC
CDR3: CASSQGEGNYGYTF

size: .
D: .
J: TRBJ1-3
V: TRBV19
DNA: TGTGCCAGTAGTTACGGACAGCCGTACTACTCTGGAAACACCATATATTTT
CDR3: CASSYGQPYYSGNTIYF

size: .
D: TRBD1
J: TRBJ2-1
V: TRBV10-2
DNA: TGCGCCAGCAGTGAGTCGGGGACAGGGGGAAACAATGAGCAGTTCTTC
CDR3: CASSESGTGGNNEQFF

size: .
D: TRBD1
J: TRBJ1-2
V: TRBV5-4
DNA: TGTGCCAGCAGACCCCGACAGGGGGCAGGGGGCTACACCTTC
CDR3: CASRPRQGAGGYTF

size: .
D: .
J: TRBJ2-1
V: TRBV19
DNA: TGTGCCACCAAGGGGGACAATGAGCAGTTCTTC
CDR3: CATKGDNEQFF

size: .
D: TRBD1
J: TRBJ2-2
V: TRBV30
DNA: TGTGCCTGGAGTGTAGGGACAGGGGACACCGGGGAGCTGTTTTTT
CDR3: CAWSVGTGDTGELFF

size: .
D: .
J: TRBJ2-3
V: TRBV19
DNA: TGTGCCAGTAGTATACAGCGGAGGCCCACAGATACGCAGTATTTT
CDR3: CASSIQRRPTDTQYF

size: .
D: TRBD2
J: TRBJ2-5
V: TRBV27
DNA: TGTGCCAGCAGCCCGGGACTAGTTCGGGAAGAGACCCAGTACTTC
CDR3: CASSPGLVREETQYF

size: once
D: TRBD1
J: TRBJ1-2
V: TRBV6-5
DNA: TGTGCCAGCAGTTACGCAGGGGGATACTATGGCTACACCTTC
CDR3: CASSYAGGYYGYTF

size: .
D: TRBD1
J: TRBJ2-3
V: TRBV30
DNA: TGTGCCTCGATACCTGGACAGGTTTCAGATACGCAGTATTTT
CDR3: CASIPGQVSDTQYF

size: .
D: .
J: TRBJ2-2
V: TRBV7-9
DNA: TGTGCCAGCAGCATACTAAGGGGCACCGGGGAGCTGTTTTTT
CDR3: CASSILRGTGELFF

size: .
D: TRBD2
J: TRBJ2-1
V: TRBV5-5
DNA: TGTGCCAGCAGCTTGTCTTCCGGACTAGCGAGCAATGAGCAGTTCTTC
CDR3: CASSLSSGLASNEQFF

size: once
D: .
J: TRBJ2-5
V: TRBV6-5
DNA: TGTGCCAGCAGCACCCGGGGGTGGGAGACCCAGTACTTC
CDR3: CASSTRGWETQYF

size: .
D: .
J: TRBJ2-4
V: TRBV6-6
DNA: TGTGCCAGCAGTTACGATCAGAGGAGAGCCAAAAACATTCAGTACTTC
CDR3: CASSYDQRRAKNIQYF

size: .
D: .
J: TRBJ2-7
V: TRBV7-2
DNA: TGTGCCAGCAGCTTAGTGACAGTGAGTTCCTACGAGCAGTACTTC
CDR3: CASSLVTVSSYEQYF

size: .
D: .
J: TRBJ1-1
V: TRBV30
DNA: TGTGCCTCCGACAGGCGCGTCACTGAAGCTTTCTTT
CDR3: CASDRRVTEAFF

size: .
D: .
J: TRBJ2-3
V: TRBV4-2
DNA: TGTGCCAGCAGCCAAGATCCAAGTGGGGGAGATACGCAGTATTTT
CDR3: CASSQDPSGGDTQYF

size: .
D: TRBD1
J: TRBJ1-5
V: TRBV19
DNA: TGTGCCACGACAGGGCGCAATCAGCCCCAGCATTTT
CDR3: CATTGRNQPQHF

size: .
D: TRBD2
J: TRBJ2-1
V: TRBV4-1
DNA: TGCGCCAGCAGCCAAGCAACTAGCGGGGGAGTCTACAATGAGCAGTTCTTC
CDR3: CASSQATSGGVYNEQFF

size: .
D: TRBD2
J: TRBJ2-1
V: TRBV11-3
DNA: TGTGCCAGCAGCCCGGGGACTAGCGAAAATGAGCAGTTCTTC
CDR3: CASSPGTSENEQFF

size: few
D: .
J: TRBJ1-2
V: TRBV4-1
DNA: TGCGCCAGCAGCCAAGTAGGAGGCTATGGCTACACCTTC
CDR3: CASSQVGGYGYTF

size: few
D: .
J: TRBJ1-5
V: TRBV30
DNA: TGTGCCTGGAGTCCCAGGGTGGGGCCCCAGCATTTT
CDR3: CAWSPRVGPQHF

size: .
D: TRBD1
J: TRBJ2-7
V: TRBV5-6
DNA: TGTGCCAGCAGCTTGGTTCGGGACAGGGCAATACAGCAGTACTTC
CDR3: CASSLVRDRAIQQYF

size: few
D: TRBD1
J: TRBJ1-2
V: TRBV28
DNA: TGTGCCAGCAGTTTAGGACAGGGATCTGGCTACACCTTC
CDR3: CASSLGQGSGYTF

size: .
D: .
J: TRBJ2-7
V: TRBV7-9
DNA: TGTGCCAGCAGCTTGAGTAGCTACGAGCAGTACTTC
CDR3: CASSLSSYEQYF

size: .
D: .
J: TRBJ2-7
V: TRBV11-2
DNA: TGTGCCAGCAGCTTACCGACAGTTTACGAGCAGTACTTC
CDR3: CASSLPTVYEQYF

size: .
D: .
J: TRBJ2-2
V: TRBV4-2
DNA: TGTGCCAGCAGCCAAGATTCGGCAGTGAACACCGGGGAGCTGTTTTTT
CDR3: CASSQDSAVNTGELFF

size: .
D: TRBD2
J: TRBJ2-7
V: TRBV19
DNA: TGTGCCAGTAGTCAAAGACTAGCGGGAGCTTCATACGAGCAGTACTTC
CDR3: CASSQRLAGASYEQYF

size: .
D: TRBD2
J: TRBJ2-5
V: TRBV7-9
DNA: TGTGCCAGCATGGGACTACAAGAGACCCAGTACTTC
CDR3: CASMGLQETQYF

size: .
D: TRBD2
J: TRBJ2-2
V: TRBV5-6
DNA: TGTGCCAGCAGCTTGTCTTTAGCGGGGGGGACCAACACCGGGGAGCTGTTTTTT
CDR3: CASSLSLAGGTNTGELFF

size: medium-sized
D: .
J: TRBJ1-2
V: TRBV4-1
DNA: TGCGCCAGCAGCCAAGGAAGAGCCTACTATGGCTACACCTTC
CDR3: CASSQGRAYYGYTF

size: .
D: .
J: TRBJ2-7
V: TRBV6-4
DNA: TGTGCCAGCAGTGACTCGAGACTTTTTTCGGGCTACGAGCAGTACTTC
CDR3: CASSDSRLFSGYEQYF